This TCR beta chain appears in the sequencing data of a study of T cells in localized non-small cell lung cancer. Measured with immunoSEQ multiplex PCR; TCRdb has only the in-frame clones, and not every one. In the table there are about 74,000 clones, approximately 88% of which are singletons. In the case of this clone: Antigen unknown.

Study-wide points: Owing to sequencing of a solitary tumor region, heterogeneity cannot be discounted.

This CDR3 is built from 14 residues. Germline V gene lookup returns CDR1 SGHNT and CDR2 YYREEE (reference sequence). Trimming removed 0 bases from V and 2 bases from J; junction bases left unmatched: 1. This chain links TRBV5-4 with TRBJ2-7; TRBD1 aligns across 8 bases. This receptor was identified in a female donor older than 55 with stage I lung adenocarcinoma. Sequenced material: peripheral blood, taken before any cancer treatment. The CDR3, as DNA: TGTGCCAGCAGCTTGGAACAGGGGGCCTACGAGCAGTACTTC. The encoded protein is CASSLEQGAYEQYF.